The 23 T cell receptor beta chains presented below share a single source sample, sequenced in a study of blood T cell repertoires in COVID-19 (dated by TCRdb to 2020 to 2021). The method behind the library was the immunoSEQ multiplex PCR assay. TCRdb carries this immuneACCESS record with in-frame sequences only. Its versions omit some clonotypes, under half of them owing to an unresolved V gene in the studies checked, with the rest unexplained. A total of fewer than 200,000 clones appear in this sample, approximately 85% of them only once. The top ten clonotypes cover roughly 7.5% of the sample. What was sequenced was peripheral blood. These receptors were collected from a man in his forties who had recovered from COVID-19.

This chain connects TRBV6-6 to TRBJ1-6, with 9 bases identical to TRBD1. The V gene's germline CDR1 is MNHNY and CDR2 SVGAGI (reference sequence). CDR3 length: 16 residues. The V gene end was trimmed by 2 bases and the J gene end by 10 bases; junction bases not matched to a gene: 9. The CDR3 region has the DNA TGTGCCAGCAGTTACCCAGGGACAGGGTGGGGATCACCCCTCCACTTT. Amino acids: CASSYPGTGWGSPLHF.

The CDR3 DNA is TGTGCCACCAGCTGGGGGGACTCCTACGAGCAGTACTTC. Encoded protein: CATSWGDSYEQYF. The chain couples TRBV15 to TRBJ2-7; a possible D gene is TRBD2 (6 bases). V was pared by 5 bases and J by 0 bases, with 8 bases between. Germline CDR1 LNHNV, CDR2 YYDKDF (reference sequence). This CDR3 has 13 amino acids.

The CDR3 spells CASSPTQGRGTEAFF. The DNA for the CDR3 is TGTGCCAGCTCCCCTACTCAGGGGCGCGGCACTGAAGCTTTCTTT. The rearrangement uses TRBV18 and TRBJ1-1; D perhaps matches TRBD1 (6 bases). The CDR3 runs 15 residues. Germline loops: CDR1 KGHSH, CDR2 LQKENI. V was pared by 6 bases and J by 4 bases, with 18 bases between.

The genes are TRBV4-3 and TRBJ2-7; 10 nucleotides align to TRBD2. V lost 7 bases, J lost 0 bases, and 3 bases stayed unmatched. The germline V gene has CDR1 LGHNA and CDR2 YSLEER. This CDR3 is built from 14 residues. The CDR3 bases are TGCGCCAGCACGGGACTAGCGTTCTCCTACGAGCAGTACTTC. As protein: CASTGLAFSYEQYF.

This chain joins TRBV5-3 and TRBJ1-3; perhaps TRBD1 as D (6 bases). TRBV5-3 is filed as an ORF, its function uncertain. The germline V and J ends were trimmed by 1 base and 3 bases, with 14 bases remaining between them. The CDR3 loop spans 16 amino acids. CDR3 sequence: CARSLCQGPVGNTIYF. Here the CDR3 DNA reads TGTGCCAGAAGCTTGTGTCAGGGGCCGGTTGGAAACACCATATATTTT.

The genes are TRBV7-2 and TRBJ2-1; TRBD1 agrees at 8 bases. CDR1 SGHTA and CDR2 FQGNSA come from the germline V gene. With 2 bases clipped from V and 7 bases from J, the junction kept 7 bases outside the gene matches. The CDR3 has 15 residues. In DNA form, the CDR3 reads TGTGCCAGCAGCTTAAGTCAGGGGGCTAAGAATGAGCAGTTCTTC. This translates into CASSLSQGAKNEQFF.

This sequence joins TRBV6-5 and TRBJ1-2, with a weak D call TRBD1 (5 bases). The V end lost 2 bases, the J end lost 1 base, and 8 bases lay between the germline ends. This CDR3 has 14 amino acids. CDR1 is MNHEY and CDR2 is SVGAGI in the germline V gene. Written as DNA, the CDR3 is TGTGCCAGCAGTTACCAAGACAGTAACTATGGCTACACCTTC. This encodes CASSYQDSNYGYTF.

V usage is TRBV11-3 and J usage is TRBJ1-2; D is undetermined. CDR1 and CDR2 (germline): SGHNT, YENEEA. The CDR3 sequence is 14 residues long. The ends were cut back, 1 base at V and 8 bases at J, with 14 bases in the middle. The CDR3 DNA sequence: TGTGCCAGCAGCTTAGGTCGGGGTTCGGGGGGCTACACCTTC. Encoded protein: CASSLGRGSGGYTF.

The chain employs TRBV19 and TRBJ2-4, with D maybe TRBD1 (6 bases). V dropped 4 bases and J dropped 3 bases, with 13 bases sitting between them. CDR1 is LNHDA, CDR2 SQIVND, per germline (reference sequence). The CDR3 covers 15 residues. CDR3: CASSKGEPIKNIQYF. The CDR3 DNA reads TGTGCCAGTAGTAAGGGGGAACCGATCAAAAACATTCAGTACTTC.

The V call is TRBV4-3, the J call TRBJ2-7; D perhaps matches TRBD2 (7 bases). The CDR3 extends over 22 amino acids. V shed 2 bases and J shed 3 bases, with 35 bases lying between them. The germline CDR1 and CDR2 sequences are LGHNA and YSLEER. This CDR3 reads CASSQWPAGSFAGEGGYYEQYF. CDR3 bases: TGCGCCAGCAGCCAATGGCCAGCAGGGTCGTTTGCGGGAGAGGGGGGGTACTACGAGCAGTACTTC.

V and J are TRBV9 and TRBJ2-1, with D tentatively TRBD2 (5 bases). The V gene's germline CDR1 is SGDLS and CDR2 YYNGEE. V was pared by 4 bases and J by 9 bases, with 11 bases between. This CDR3 spans 12 amino acids. CDR3 nucleotide sequence: TGTGCCAGCAGCCCGGACTCGCCTGAGCAGTTCTTC. Encoded protein: CASSPDSPEQFF. Using reference TRBV9 and TRBJ2-1 for the parts outside the CDR3, the full variable domain is DSGVTQTPKHLITATGQRVTLRCSPRSGDLSVYWYQQSLDQGLQFLIQYYNGEERAKGNILERFSAQQFPDLHSELNLSSLELGDSALYFCASSPDSPEQFFGPGTRLTVL.

V usage is TRBV20-1 and J usage is TRBJ2-7; tentative D call: TRBD1 (6 bases). Per the germline V gene, CDR1 is DFQATT and CDR2 is SNEGSKA (reference sequence). V lost 5 bases, J lost 0 bases, and 17 bases lay in between. This CDR3 comprises 15 residues. In DNA, the CDR3 is TGCAGTGCTGGTGCCGGGACACAAAGCTCCTACGAGCAGTACTTC. This sequence encodes CSAGAGTQSSYEQYF.

CDR3 loop: CASSQDVAGKGNTIYF. CDR3 sequence (DNA): TGCGCCAGCAGCCAAGACGTGGCCGGGAAAGGAAACACCATATATTTT. The chain joins TRBV4-3 to TRBJ1-3; no reliable D call. Between the trimmed V and J ends, which lost 0 bases and 4 bases, there was a span of 13 bases. Germline V gene lookup returns CDR1 LGHNA and CDR2 YSLEER. The CDR3 has 16 amino acids.

This clone appeared a single time. This chain connects TRBV30 to TRBJ1-1, with D perhaps TRBD1 (6 bases). V lost 1 base, J lost 11 bases, and 14 bases lay in between. CDR1 is GTSNPN, CDR2 SVGIG, per germline (reference sequence). CDR3 length equals 12 residues. CDR3 nucleotides: TGTGCCTGGAGTGCTCCCGGGACACAGGCTTTCTTT. Its protein product is CAWSAPGTQAFF.

The rearrangement uses TRBV18 and TRBJ2-7, with D tentatively TRBD1 (5 bases). The CDR3 sequence is 13 residues long. Trimming removed 3 bases from V and 6 bases from J, with 12 bases in between. Germline V gene data show CDR1 as KGHSH and CDR2 as LQKENI. CDR3 loop: CASSPLQGGEQYF. CDR3 DNA sequence: TGTGCCAGCTCACCGCTCCAGGGTGGCGAGCAGTACTTC.

The genes are TRBV6-6 and TRBJ2-5, with no clear D. Germline V gives CDR1 MNHNY, CDR2 SVGAGI (reference sequence). The CDR3 length is 14 residues. Trimming left V 5 bases short and J 5 bases short, with 15 bases between. The CDR3 DNA is TGTGCCAGCAGTCGCGATCGCGCGGCGGAGACCCAGTACTTC. It yields the protein CASSRDRAAETQYF.

This clone was seen once. This sequence joins TRBV10-3 and TRBJ2-7; 8 nucleotides agree with TRBD1. The CDR3 totals 12 residues. V gave up 10 bases and J gave up 7 bases; unmatched junction bases: 9. Germline V gene data show CDR1 as ENHRY and CDR2 as SYGVKD. The CDR3 DNA is TGTGCCACGGAACAGGGGGGAAGAGAGCAGTACTTC. Translated, it gives CATEQGGREQYF.

CDR3 coding DNA: TGTGCCAGCAGCTGGACTAGCGGGGGGGCAGGCGAGACCCAGTACTTC. Translation: CASSWTSGGAGETQYF. V usage is TRBV7-2 and J usage is TRBJ2-5; 15 positions match TRBD2. This CDR3 spans 16 amino acids. Per the germline V gene, CDR1 is SGHTA and CDR2 is FQGNSA. Trimming at V came to 4 bases and at J to 5 bases, leaving 5 bases not matched to a gene. The whole variable domain, filled in from reference TRBV7-2 and TRBJ2-5, reads GAGVSQSPSNKVTEKGKDVELRCDPISGHTALYWYRQSLGQGLEFLIYFQGNSAPDKSGLPSDRFSAERTGGSVSTLTIQRTQQEDSAVYLCASSWTSGGAGETQYFGPGTRLLVL.

This clone was seen more than once but under ten times. Compared with germline, one end of the junction differs, possibly owing to a read error. The rearrangement uses TRBV4-2 and TRBJ2-4; TRBD2 matches at 16 bases. Germline CDR1 and CDR2: LGHNA and YNFKEQ. The CDR3 is 19 residues long. CDR3 sequence reads: CATSPRGLAGGEAKNIQYF. CDR3 sequence (DNA): TGTGCCACCAGCCCGCGGGGACTAGCGGGGGGGGAAGCCAAAAACATTCAGTACTTC.

The chain is built from TRBV4-3 and TRBJ1-3; D remains unclear. Per germline, CDR1 LGHNA and CDR2 YSLEER. This CDR3 has 17 amino acids. Between the trimmed V and J ends, which lost 0 bases and 0 bases, there was a span of 12 bases. CDR3 DNA: TGCGCCAGCAGCCAAGATTGGGCAGGACTCTCTGGAAACACCATATATTTT. It encodes CASSQDWAGLSGNTIYF.

The V call is TRBV20-1, the J call TRBJ2-1, with D maybe TRBD2 (5 bases). CDR1 is DFQATT, CDR2 SNEGSKA, per germline (reference sequence). CDR3 length: 11 amino acids. Trimming removed 0 bases from V and 14 bases from J, with 11 bases in between. CDR3 sequence: CSARDLDGEFF. DNA for the CDR3: TGCAGTGCTAGAGATCTCGACGGGGAGTTCTTC.

In DNA form, the CDR3 reads TGTGCCATCAGTGATCGTCACACGAATCAGCCCCAGCATTTT. It encodes CAISDRHTNQPQHF. This chain links TRBV10-3 with TRBJ1-5; D call uncertain. Between the trimmed V and J ends, which lost 3 bases and 4 bases, there was a span of 10 bases. The CDR3 consists of 14 residues. Germline loops: CDR1 ENHRY, CDR2 SYGVKD.

As to this clone: Other nucleotide sequences from this sample produce the same CDR3. The V and J genes are TRBV4-3 and TRBJ2-5; no reliable D call. Germline CDR1 is LGHNA and CDR2 is YSLEER. V gave up 0 bases and J gave up 5 bases, with 7 bases separating them. The CDR3 loop spans 13 amino acids. CDR3 bases: TGCGCCAGCAGCCAAGACCCCGGGGAGACCCAGTACTTC. Translated: CASSQDPGETQYF.